This paragraph reports one TCR beta chain. Produced via immunoSEQ multiplex PCR; TCRdb's table is partial and in-frame only. The sample holds about 230,000 clones, around 78% seen once. This specimen belongs to a study of blood T cell repertoires in COVID-19. J was trimmed by 7 bases and V by 4 bases; bases with no gene match: 11. The CDR3 is 16 amino acids. Germline V gene sequence: CDR1 SGHDT, CDR2 YYEEEE. The chain uses TRBV5-6 and TRBJ1-6; 7 bases match TRBD1. This clonotype was obtained from a woman in her seventies with active or convalescent COVID-19. The specimen was peripheral blood. CDR3 coding DNA: TGTGCCAGCAGCCCGGACAGGACGATCTTGAATTCACCCCTCCACTTT. Encoded protein: CASSPDRTILNSPLHF.